This T cell receptor beta chain was sequenced in a study of vaccination effects on CD4 cells after COVID-19. Sequencing followed a ViraFEST assay step that expanded antigen-specific CD4+ T cells with viral peptide pools. Following 10 days of culture, CD4+ T cells were isolated. Every participant took two doses of the BNT162b2 or mRNA-1273 vaccine. This clone was observed a handful of times. Its antigen remains unknown. General study points: Recruitment yielded few convalescent patients, and the study had no early post-infection timepoints.

The CDR3 is 15 amino acids. Trimming cost V 1 base and J 0 bases, with 7 bases left between them. Germline values: CDR1 SNHLY, CDR2 FYNNEI. TCRdb's copy holds only in-frame clones and misses some; the assay was immunoSEQ multiplex PCR. The sample shows roughly 71,000 clones, less than 80% of them seen only once. The material sequenced was CD4+ T cells from PBMCs cultured with HCoV-OC43 spike peptides, taken after COVID-19 vaccination. Subset noted: HCoV-OC43 spike overlapping peptide pool stimulation. The chain employs TRBV2 and TRBJ1-5, with D unclear. The receptor was derived from a human donor who received a COVID-19 vaccine. CDR3 bases: TGTGCCAGCAGTGAAGTCGGGTTTAGCAATCAGCCCCAGCATTTT. Protein product: CASSEVGFSNQPQHF.